The next 27 T cell receptor beta chains were all read from a single sample in a study of HIV-infected children after antiretroviral therapy interruption. The treatment here: PENTA 11 planned treatment interruption arm or continuous ART arm. The TCR library was built from RNA with a 3' RACE protocol and unique molecular identifiers. MiXCR was run by TCRdb on the 3' RACE reads, yielding one entry per CDR3 protein. This sample has 35,000 to 50,000 distinct CDR3 sequences, with approximately 6.1% found just once. This specimen was CD45RA+ CD4+ T cells from PBMCs, pooled from several time points, taken from a donor given antiretroviral therapy, either interrupted or continuous. Subset here: naive CD4+ CD45RA+ CD45RO- T cells. The receptors were gathered from a pool of human donors with HIV.

The chain is built from TRBV7-8 and TRBJ2-7; the match to TRBD1 covers 8 bases. V shed 6 bases and J 2 bases; nucleotides not matched to a gene: 6. The V gene's germline CDR1 is SGHVS and CDR2 FQNEAQ. The length of the CDR3 is 14 residues. This CDR3 is CASRPRQGPYEQYF. The CDR3 coding sequence is TGTGCCAGCAGACCCAGACAGGGGCCCTACGAGCAGTACTTC.

The chain recombines TRBV12-3 or TRBV12-4 with TRBJ2-1; D assignment may be TRBD1 or TRBD2 (7 bases each). V lost 3 bases, J lost 12 bases, and 12 bases lay in between. CDR3 size: 12 residues. Here the CDR3 DNA reads TGTGCCAGCAGTTTGCCAGGGGGGGGGCAGTTCTTC. It is translated as CASSLPGGGQFF.

This clonotype has a count of ten or more. Sequence at one end of the junction differs from germline and may be a read error. The chain uses TRBV4-2 and TRBJ2-2; D possibly corresponds to TRBD2 (7 bases). Looked up from germline, CDR1 is LGHNA and CDR2 is YNFKEQ. The CDR3 covers 16 residues. The CDR3 reads CASSQTGGANTGQLYF. The CDR3 bases are TGTGCCAGCAGCCAAACTGGGGGGGCAAACACCGGGCAGCTCTACTTT.

The chain combines TRBV19 with TRBJ2-1, with TRBD1 matching over 9 bases. In germline, CDR1 is LNHDA, CDR2 SQIVND (reference sequence). CDR3 length: 17 amino acids. V lost 3 bases to trimming and J lost 5 bases; unmatched junction nucleotides: 11. The CDR3 sequence: CASSILAKTGGDNEQFF. In DNA form, the CDR3 reads TGTGCCAGTAGTATCCTTGCGAAGACAGGGGGGGACAATGAGCAGTTCTTC.

This clonotype has at least ten counts. The chain couples TRBV6-4 to TRBJ2-2; D uncertain. From germline, CDR1 is MRHNA and CDR2 SNTAGT. CDR3 size: 15 residues. Trimming removed 0 bases at V and 4 bases at J, with 9 bases between. The CDR3 DNA follows: TGTGCCAGCAGTGACTCCTCCCTACTCACCGGGGAGCTGTTTTTT. This codes for CASSDSSLLTGELFF.

This clonotype has ten or more counts. The chain combines TRBV12-3 or TRBV12-4 with TRBJ2-5; 7 bases are shared with TRBD1. This CDR3 spans 15 amino acids. After removal of 1 base from V and 2 bases from J, the junction contained 4 bases not matched to a gene. CDR3 nucleotide sequence: TGTGCCAGCAGTTTAGGGACAGGCAGGCAAGAGACCCAGTACTTC. It codes for CASSLGTGRQETQYF.

The chain links TRBV28 to TRBJ1-5; TRBD1 is a possible D gene (5 bases). V was pared by 3 bases and J by 2 bases, with 17 bases between. This CDR3 region has 17 residues. The germline CDR1 and CDR2 sequences are MDHEN and SYDVKM. The CDR3 here is CASSFGGGPYGNQPQHF. The CDR3 bases are TGTGCCAGCAGTTTTGGGGGAGGGCCTTATGGCAATCAGCCCCAGCATTTT.

This clonotype was seen repeatedly, ten times or more. The chain links TRBV7-2 to TRBJ2-4; 9 bases fit TRBD1. V shed 4 bases, J shed 4 bases, and the junction held 5 bases outside the gene matches. Germline V lookup: CDR1 SGHTA, CDR2 FQGNSA. This CDR3 has 15 amino acids. The CDR3 DNA is TGTGCCAGCAGCTCCCTAGGACAGGGGAAAAACATTCAGTACTTC. It yields the protein CASSSLGQGKNIQYF.

This clonotype has at least ten counts. This rearrangement joins TRBV29-1 to TRBJ2-7; 7 bases agree with TRBD1. CDR1 and CDR2 (germline): SQVTM, ANQGSEA. J was trimmed by 1 base and V by 4 bases; bases with no gene match: 7. The CDR3 contains 14 residues. CDR3 DNA: TGCAGCGTTGGTATGGGACAGAGTTCCTACGAGCAGTACTTC. Amino acids: CSVGMGQSSYEQYF.

This clonotype was seen at least ten times. CDR3 in amino acids: CASTFSRNEQFF. CDR3 bases: TGTGCCAGCACCTTTAGTCGGAATGAGCAGTTCTTC. This chain joins TRBV7-9 and TRBJ2-1; D not resolved. Per the germline V gene, CDR1 is SEHNR and CDR2 is FQNEAQ (reference sequence). V was shortened by 7 bases and J by 7 bases, with 11 bases between the two germline ends. This CDR3 has 12 residues.

This clonotype was detected ten times or more. This rearrangement joins TRBV12-3 or TRBV12-4 to TRBJ2-1; D is possibly TRBD1 (6 bases). Trimming left V 3 bases short and J 11 bases short, with 11 bases between. CDR3 length: 12 amino acids. CDR3 region: CASSFNREKQFF. CDR3 bases: TGTGCCAGCAGTTTTAACAGGGAAAAGCAGTTCTTC.

The V gene is TRBV15, the J gene TRBJ2-1; weak D call: TRBD2 (6 bases). CDR1 LNHNV and CDR2 YYDKDF come from the germline V gene (reference sequence). The CDR3 spans 15 residues. The V end lost 3 bases, the J end lost 9 bases, and 18 bases lay between the germline ends. The CDR3 is CATSRAPRDSLEQFF. The CDR3 DNA follows: TGTGCCACCAGCAGGGCACCCCGGGACTCCCTTGAGCAGTTCTTC.

This clonotype was detected ten times or more. The CDR3 DNA reads TGCGCCAGCAGCTTGGTCCCGGTGGCCTCTGGGGCCAACGTCCTGACTTTC. This encodes CASSLVPVASGANVLTF. The chain joins TRBV5-1 to TRBJ2-6; D is undetermined. The CDR3 is 17 residues long. Trimming cost V 0 bases and J 0 bases, with 10 bases left between them. Germline V lookup: CDR1 SGHRS, CDR2 YFSETQ.

The table lists this clonotype with many counts. The V and J genes are TRBV11-2 and TRBJ2-5, with 10 nucleotides matching TRBD2. CDR3 length: 16 amino acids. Trimming at V came to 1 base and at J to 5 bases, leaving 7 bases not matched to a gene. The germline gives CDR1 SGHAT, CDR2 FQNNGV. The DNA of the CDR3 is TGTGCCAGCAGCTTAGGGGCTAGCGGGAGTGGGGAGACCCAGTACTTC. It specifies CASSLGASGSGETQYF.

This clonotype showed up many times. This chain links TRBV30 with TRBJ1-1, with 7 bases matching TRBD1. The CDR3 loop spans 13 amino acids. Germline loops: CDR1 GTSNPN, CDR2 SVGIG (reference sequence). The ends lost 0 bases at V and 4 bases at J; junction bases unmatched: 2. DNA for the CDR3: TGTGCCTGGAGTGTAACAGGGGCCACTGAAGCTTTCTTT. The encoded protein is CAWSVTGATEAFF.

This clonotype was detected only a few times. V gene TRBV5-1 combines with J gene TRBJ2-7, with TRBD2 identical over 7 bases. This CDR3 has 14 amino acids. Unmatched junction bases numbered 8, after V lost 3 bases and J lost 5 bases. Germline CDR1 reads SGHRS; CDR2 reads YFSETQ. The CDR3 DNA is TGCGCCAGCAGCTCCAGGACTAGTTCCGACGAGCAGTACTTC. It codes for CASSSRTSSDEQYF.

This clonotype occurred many times. V is TRBV27 and J is TRBJ2-1, with no clear D. The CDR3 runs to 15 residues. Germline V gene data show CDR1 as MNHEY and CDR2 as SMNVEV (reference sequence). V lost 6 bases, J lost 2 bases, and 14 bases lay in between. The CDR3 DNA sequence: TGTGCCAGCAGAACCTTGGGGTTTCCCTACAATGAGCAGTTCTTC. Translating it yields CASRTLGFPYNEQFF.

This clonotype was counted a few times. This chain links TRBV28 with TRBJ2-1; 12 bases match TRBD2. The CDR3 sequence is 16 residues long. Germline V gene data show CDR1 as MDHEN and CDR2 as SYDVKM. J lost 5 bases, V lost 0 bases, and 2 bases had no gene match. For the CDR3, the DNA is TGTGCCAGCAGTTTATGGCCTAGCGGGAGGGACAATGAGCAGTTCTTC. This gives the protein CASSLWPSGRDNEQFF.

This chain links TRBV11-2 with TRBJ1-6, with a possible D match to TRBD1 (6 bases). In germline, CDR1 is SGHAT, CDR2 FQNNGV. The ends were cut back, 5 bases at V and 0 bases at J, with 11 bases in the middle. This CDR3 comprises 16 residues. Here the CDR3 DNA reads TGTGCCAGCAGCCGACAGGAGAGCTCCTATAATTCACCCCTCCACTTT. Its translation: CASSRQESSYNSPLHF.

This clonotype was detected only a few times. The rearrangement uses TRBV5-3 and TRBJ2-1; 10 positions match TRBD2. TRBV5-3 is an open reading frame whose function is uncertain. This CDR3 spans 15 amino acids. The junction had 6 bases not matched to a gene; V was cut back by 0 bases and J by 9 bases. The CDR3 sequence is CARSLVQRGGREQFF. CDR3 DNA: TGTGCCAGAAGCTTGGTCCAGCGGGGGGGCCGTGAGCAGTTCTTC.

This clonotype was recorded many times. The V and J genes are TRBV6-1 and TRBJ2-7; the match to TRBD2 covers 11 bases. The junction had 9 bases not matched to a gene; V was cut back by 5 bases and J by 3 bases. This CDR3 has 16 residues. CDR1 and CDR2 (germline): MNHNS, SASEGT. CDR3 in amino acids: CASSRQLAGGGYEQYF. In DNA form, the CDR3 reads TGTGCCAGCAGTAGGCAGCTAGCGGGGGGCGGCTACGAGCAGTACTTC.

This clonotype was seen many times. The chain is built from TRBV28 and TRBJ2-7; the D gene is possibly TRBD2 (6 bases). The V gene's germline CDR1 is MDHEN and CDR2 SYDVKM. CDR3 length: 14 residues. Between the trimmed V and J ends, which lost 6 bases and 3 bases, there was a span of 15 bases. The CDR3 reads CASRPQVTSYEQYF. In DNA form, the CDR3 reads TGTGCCAGCAGACCCCAGGTGACTAGCTACGAGCAGTACTTC.

This clonotype was detected ten times or more. V usage is TRBV7-2 and J usage is TRBJ2-2; TRBD2 matches 11 bases. The CDR3 sequence is 16 residues long. Germline V lookup: CDR1 SGHTA, CDR2 FQGNSA. Trimming took 3 bases from V and 4 from J; bases not matched to a gene: 4. The chain's CDR3 is CASSLTSGIGTGELFF. The CDR3 coding sequence is TGTGCCAGCAGCTTGACTAGCGGGATTGGCACCGGGGAGCTGTTTTTT.

The sample holds many counts of this clonotype. V usage is TRBV6-6 and J usage is TRBJ2-7; a weak D match, TRBD2 (6 bases). This CDR3 contains 13 residues. The germline V and J ends were trimmed by 8 bases and 0 bases, with 11 bases remaining between them. Germline assignment: CDR1 MNHNY and CDR2 SVGAGI (reference sequence). The CDR3 DNA follows: TGTGCCAGCGTCCACGGGAGCTCCTACGAGCAGTACTTC. Protein sequence: CASVHGSSYEQYF.

The chain has TRBV7-2 and TRBJ1-1; D remains unclear. This CDR3 contains 16 residues. Trimming removed 6 bases at V and 0 bases at J, with 17 bases between. CDR1 and CDR2 from the germline V gene are SGHTA and FQGNSA. CDR3 DNA sequence: TGTGCCAGCAGTCAAACAGAGGGCTGGTTGAACACTGAAGCTTTCTTT. Its translation: CASSQTEGWLNTEAFF.

In its sample, this clonotype was seen many times. This rearrangement joins TRBV6-6 to TRBJ1-1; the match to TRBD1 covers 9 bases. V trimming: 8 bases; J trimming: 14 bases; junction bases outside the gene matches: 18. The length of the CDR3 is 14 residues. Germline V gene data show CDR1 as MNHNY and CDR2 as SVGAGI (reference sequence). The CDR3 DNA follows: TGTGCCAGCGGTGGGACAGGGACGGGCACAGAAGTCTTCTTT. Encoded protein: CASGGTGTGTEVFF.

This clonotype was detected ten times or more. The chain joins TRBV7-9 to TRBJ2-1, with TRBD2 matching 10 bases. CDR3 length equals 15 residues. Germline assignment: CDR1 SEHNR and CDR2 FQNEAQ (reference sequence). V shed 1 base, J shed 6 bases, and the junction held 3 bases outside the gene matches. The CDR3 DNA sequence: TGTGCCAGCAGCTTAGGGGCTAGCGGGAGCAATGAGCAGTTCTTC. It yields the protein CASSLGASGSNEQFF.